A single sample is the source of the 8 T cell receptor beta chains below, sequenced in a study of blood T cell repertoires in COVID-19. This table comes from immunoSEQ multiplex PCR, and its TCRdb copy is limited to in-frame clones, with some not included. The sample has hundreds of thousands of clones; 70% to 90% are singletons. Input material: peripheral blood. These receptors were obtained from a woman in her thirties or forties who had recovered from COVID-19.

The rearrangement links TRBV4-1 to TRBJ2-1; D unclear. CDR1 and CDR2 (germline): MGHRA, YSYEKL. The V end lost 1 base, the J end lost 4 bases, and 8 bases lay between the germline ends. The CDR3 extends over 14 amino acids. The CDR3 loop reads CASSQGTLYNEQFF. CDR3 sequence (DNA): TGCGCCAGCAGCCAAGGTACCCTATACAATGAGCAGTTCTTC.

This clone occurred once. The rearrangement joins TRBV15 to TRBJ1-4, with a weak D call TRBD1 (6 bases). The CDR3 totals 16 residues. Between the trimmed V and J ends, which lost 0 bases and 4 bases, there was a span of 12 bases. In germline, CDR1 is LNHNV, CDR2 YYDKDF (reference sequence). Here the CDR3 reads CATSRDWGGGNEKLFF. In nucleotides, the CDR3 is TGTGCCACCAGCAGAGATTGGGGAGGGGGTAATGAAAAACTGTTTTTT.

The gene calls are TRBV5-1 and TRBJ2-4; 7 bases are shared with TRBD1. J gave up 0 bases and V 3 bases, and 9 bases lay outside the gene matches. There are 17 residues in the CDR3. Germline V gene data show CDR1 as SGHRS and CDR2 as YFSETQ. The CDR3 protein is CASSWTGGPLAKNIQYF. DNA for the CDR3: TGCGCCAGCAGCTGGACAGGAGGACCACTAGCCAAAAACATTCAGTACTTC.

The rearrangement uses TRBV18 and TRBJ2-5, with 12 nucleotides matching TRBD1. The CDR3 loop spans 15 amino acids. V lost 4 bases, J lost 4 bases, and 4 bases stayed unmatched. In germline, CDR1 is KGHSH, CDR2 LQKENI. CDR3 loop: CASSQGTGGGETQYF. DNA of the CDR3: TGTGCCAGCTCACAAGGGACAGGGGGCGGAGAGACCCAGTACTTC. The variable domain in full, with the rest retrieved from reference TRBV18 and TRBJ2-5, is NAGVMQNPRHLVRRRGQEARLRCSPMKGHSHVYWYRQLPEEGLKFMVYLQKENIIDESGMPKERFSAEFPKEGPSILRIQQVVRGDSAAYFCASSQGTGGGETQYFGPGTRLLVL.

The V gene is TRBV30, the J gene TRBJ1-3; D gene uncertain. CDR1 and CDR2 from the germline V gene are GTSNPN and SVGIG (reference sequence). The CDR3 consists of 11 residues. V lost 4 bases and J lost 2, with 3 bases in between. The CDR3 is CAWTPGNTIYF. The CDR3 DNA is TGTGCCTGGACTCCTGGAAACACCATATATTTT.

This clone was found once. The chain combines TRBV6-2 or TRBV6-3 with TRBJ1-2; unclear D gene. The V end was cut by 0 bases, the J end by 5 bases, with 10 bases between. This CDR3 contains 14 residues. The germline gives CDR1 MNHEY, CDR2 SVGEGT. The CDR3 sequence: CASSYSLVWYGYTF. The CDR3 coding sequence is TGTGCCAGCAGTTACTCGTTAGTCTGGTATGGCTACACCTTC.

This chain connects TRBV11-2 to TRBJ2-1; tentatively, D is TRBD2 (5 bases). This CDR3 comprises 14 residues. Per the germline V gene, CDR1 is SGHAT and CDR2 is FQNNGV. Trimming removed 4 bases from V and 9 bases from J, with 16 bases in between. In DNA form, the CDR3 reads TGTGCCAGCAGCTCCCGGGCTAGTGAGGGTGAGCAGTTCTTC. Amino acid sequence: CASSSRASEGEQFF.

The V gene is TRBV4-2, the J gene TRBJ2-1; D uncertain. Germline V gene sequence: CDR1 LGHNA, CDR2 YNFKEQ. V was trimmed by 1 base and J by 8 bases, leaving 6 bases between them. The CDR3 totals 12 residues. The CDR3 nucleotides read TGTGCCAGCAGCCAAGCTCGGGATGAGCAGTTCTTC. Translated: CASSQARDEQFF.